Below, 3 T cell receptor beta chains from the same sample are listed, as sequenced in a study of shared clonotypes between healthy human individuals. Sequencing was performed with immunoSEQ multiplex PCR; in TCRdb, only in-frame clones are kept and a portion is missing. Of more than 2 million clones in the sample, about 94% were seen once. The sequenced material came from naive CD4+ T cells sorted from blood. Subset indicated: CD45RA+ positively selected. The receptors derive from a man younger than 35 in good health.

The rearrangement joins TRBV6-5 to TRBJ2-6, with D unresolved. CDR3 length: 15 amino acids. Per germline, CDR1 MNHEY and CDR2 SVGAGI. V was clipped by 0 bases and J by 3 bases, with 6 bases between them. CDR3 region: CASSYSTVGANVLTF. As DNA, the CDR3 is TGTGCCAGCAGTTACTCTACGGTTGGGGCCAACGTCCTGACTTTC.

Here the CDR3 reads CASTEDRGGETQYF. The CDR3 DNA is TGTGCCAGCACCGAAGACAGGGGAGGCGAGACCCAGTACTTC. The chain carries TRBV7-9 and TRBJ2-5; 8 positions agree with TRBD1. Germline-derived CDR1 and CDR2 are SEHNR and FQNEAQ (reference sequence). The CDR3 has 14 amino acids. The trim removed 7 bases at V and 5 bases at J, leaving 9 bases unmatched.

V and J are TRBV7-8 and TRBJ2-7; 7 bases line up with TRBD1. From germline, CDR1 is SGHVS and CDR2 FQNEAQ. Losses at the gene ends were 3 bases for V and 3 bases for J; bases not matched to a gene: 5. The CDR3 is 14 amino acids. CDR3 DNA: TGTGCCAGCAGCTTGACAGGGCCGGACTACGAGCAGTACTTC. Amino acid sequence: CASSLTGPDYEQYF.